The 23 T cell receptor beta chains below come from one sample, sequenced in a study of blood T cells in healthy people across ages. For the second PCR, which ran for 7 to 11 cycles, a sample-barcoded 5' primer and a J-beta primer mix were used. TCRdb processed the 5' RACE reads anew with MiXCR; each CDR3 protein has one entry. The data show over 600,000 distinct CDR3 sequences, about 45% seen once. The sequenced material came from blood. The receptors come from an elderly man in good health.

This clonotype was detected only a few times. The chain carries TRBV7-2 and TRBJ2-3, with 9 bases fitting TRBD2. J was trimmed by 4 bases and V by 0 bases; bases with no gene match: 8. Germline CDR1 and CDR2: SGHTA and FQGNSA. This CDR3 region has 17 residues. The DNA for the CDR3 is TGTGCCAGCAGCTTAGCATCTCGCGGGAGGGCGTCAGATACGCAGTATTTT. Protein: CASSLASRGRASDTQYF. Using reference TRBV7-2 and TRBJ2-3 for the parts outside the CDR3, the full variable domain is GAGVSQSPSNKVTEKGKDVELRCDPISGHTALYWYRQSLGQGLEFLIYFQGNSAPDKSGLPSDRFSAERTGGSVSTLTIQRTQQEDSAVYLCASSLASRGRASDTQYFGPGTRLTVL.

To note about this clonotype: A much larger clone lies a single base off, so this may be a read error. The rearrangement uses TRBV20-1 and TRBJ2-1; 8 nucleotides match TRBD2. CDR3 length: 13 residues. Germline V gene lookup returns CDR1 DFQATT and CDR2 SNEGSKA (reference sequence). The CDR3 bases are TGCAGTGCTAGTAAGCGGGAGAACAATAAGCAGTTCTTC. Translated, it gives CSASKRENNKQFF.

This clonotype was counted ten times or more. This chain uses TRBV18 with TRBJ2-7; D gene unclear. The CDR3 covers 12 residues. The ends were cut back, 8 bases at V and 6 bases at J, with 14 bases in the middle. CDR1 and CDR2 from the germline V gene are KGHSH and LQKENI. CDR3 residues: CASSPPRGEQYF. CDR3 sequence (DNA): TGTGCCAGCAGCCCCCCAAGAGGCGAGCAGTACTTC.

This clonotype was counted at least ten times. The V and J genes are TRBV28 and TRBJ1-2; D is ambiguous. The CDR3 loop spans 12 amino acids. Germline assignment: CDR1 MDHEN and CDR2 SYDVKM. V was cut by 6 bases and J by 8 bases, with 13 bases left in between. The CDR3 region is CASRDPGRGYTF. CDR3 nucleotides: TGTGCCAGCAGGGACCCCGGGCGCGGCTACACCTTC.

This clonotype was detected ten times or more. J is TRBJ2-1 and V is TRBV5-6; 9 bases agree with TRBD2. Germline loops: CDR1 SGHDT, CDR2 YYEEEE. Unmatched junction bases numbered 10, after V lost 4 bases and J lost 2 bases. The CDR3 runs 17 residues. The CDR3 sequence is CASSVGLTSGTYNEQFF. The CDR3, as DNA: TGTGCCAGCAGCGTGGGCCTGACTAGCGGCACCTACAATGAGCAGTTCTTC.

To note about this clonotype: A read error may account for a junction end that differs from germline. The chain carries TRBV24-1 and TRBJ2-1, with D perhaps TRBD1 (5 bases). This CDR3 comprises 11 residues. CDR1 is KGHDR and CDR2 is SFDVKD in the germline V gene. For the CDR3, the DNA is TGTGCCACCGGTGACAGTTGGGAGCAGTTCTTC. It translates to CATGDSWEQFF.

This chain uses TRBV4-1 with TRBJ2-4; 7 nucleotides agree with TRBD1. The J call may not be correct, given that the DNA end is closer to TRBJ2-7. The germline V gene has CDR1 MGHRA and CDR2 YSYEKL. The CDR3 covers 15 residues. CDR3 protein: CASSQAGQHHYEQYF. In DNA form, the CDR3 reads TGCGCCAGCAGCCAAGCGGGACAGCATCACTACGAGCAGTACTTC.

This chain uses TRBV6-2 or TRBV6-3 with TRBJ2-6, with D maybe TRBD1 (6 bases). The CDR3 is made up of 15 amino acids. Germline V gene lookup returns CDR1 MNHEY and CDR2 SVGEGT. Deletions cut 6 bases from V and 4 bases from J, with 13 bases between. The CDR3 nucleotides read TGTGCCAGCAGACCCACAGGGTTAGGGGCCAACGTCCTGACTTTC. It translates to CASRPTGLGANVLTF.

The chain uses TRBV20-1 and TRBJ1-2; TRBD1 matches at 7 bases. This CDR3 region has 12 residues. Germline V gives CDR1 DFQATT, CDR2 SNEGSKA (reference sequence). Trimming cost V 3 bases and J 8 bases; bases outside gene matches: 6. In nucleotides, the CDR3 is TGCAGTGCTAGCAGGGGGGACGAAGGCTACACCTTC. Translating it yields CSASRGDEGYTF.

This clonotype has just a few counts. V gene TRBV24-1 combines with J gene TRBJ2-3; 7 bases map to TRBD1. The CDR3 has 15 residues. CDR1 KGHDR and CDR2 SFDVKD come from the germline V gene. J gave up 2 bases and V 5 bases, and 6 bases lay outside the gene matches. CDR3 residues: CATSVQQGNTDTQYF. The DNA of the CDR3 is TGTGCCACCAGTGTTCAACAGGGGAACACAGATACGCAGTATTTT.

This clonotype turned up a few times. The chain carries TRBV5-1 and TRBJ2-1; D tentatively fits TRBD1 or TRBD2 (5 bases each). The CDR3 spans 14 residues. Trimming shortened V by 4 bases and J by 5 bases, and 13 bases separated the two germline ends. In germline, CDR1 is SGHRS, CDR2 YFSETQ. The CDR3 nucleotides read TGCGCCAGCAGCCTCGGGACCCCGGACAATGAGCAGTTCTTC. Its translation is CASSLGTPDNEQFF.

The genes are TRBV28 and TRBJ2-6; D remains ambiguous. The CDR3 is made up of 14 amino acids. V was trimmed by 3 bases and J by 2 bases, leaving 5 bases between them. Germline V gene data show CDR1 as MDHEN and CDR2 as SYDVKM. The CDR3 loop reads CASSFTAGANVLTF. In DNA, the CDR3 is TGTGCCAGCAGTTTTACCGCTGGGGCCAACGTCCTGACTTTC. Full variable domain (remainder filled in from reference TRBV28 and TRBJ2-6): DVKVTQSSRYLVKRTGEKVFLECVQDMDHENMFWYRQDPGLGLRLIYFSYDVKMKEKGDIPEGYSVSREKKERFSLILESASTNQTSMYLCASSFTAGANVLTFGAGSRLTVL.

The chain joins TRBV20-1 to TRBJ2-7; D perhaps matches TRBD2 (6 bases). Between the trimmed V and J ends, which lost 3 bases and 2 bases, there was a span of 23 bases. CDR1 is DFQATT and CDR2 is SNEGSKA in the germline V gene (reference sequence). This CDR3 is 17 amino acids long. DNA of the CDR3: TGCAGTGCTAGCCCCTCCGTTAGCGGAGAATTTACCTACGAGCAGTACTTC. It encodes CSASPSVSGEFTYEQYF.

Of note for this clonotype: Possible read error: a much larger clone is one base away. V usage is TRBV4-2 and J usage is TRBJ2-4; weak D call: TRBD1 (5 bases). The J call may be faulty, since TRBJ2-5 better matches the DNA end. CDR3 length equals 13 residues. CDR1 and CDR2 (germline): LGHNA, YNFKEQ. CDR3 residues: CASSPQVGETQYF. The CDR3 bases are TGTGCCAGCAGCCCACAGGTGGGAGAGACCCAGTACTTC.

V and J are TRBV20-1 and TRBJ2-5, with D unclear. The last part of the DNA fits TRBJ2-1 better; the J call may be wrong. Germline CDR1 DFQATT, CDR2 SNEGSKA (reference sequence). This CDR3 contains 14 residues. The CDR3 sequence: CSARDMRYQETQFF. CDR3 nucleotide sequence: TGCAGTGCTAGAGATATGAGGTATCAAGAGACCCAGTTCTTC.

The J gene is TRBJ2-1, the V gene TRBV20-1, with no clear D. The CDR3 has 11 residues. CDR1 is DFQATT and CDR2 is SNEGSKA in the germline V gene (reference sequence). The CDR3, as DNA: TGCGGTGATAAACGCGACAATGAGCAGTTCTTC. Amino acids: CGDKRDNEQFF.

The chain uses TRBV27 and TRBJ2-7, with 13 bases matching TRBD2. Per germline, CDR1 MNHEY and CDR2 SMNVEV (reference sequence). V gave up 7 bases and J gave up 2 bases; unmatched junction bases: 8. This CDR3 is 16 amino acids long. This CDR3 reads CASIRTSGSGAYEQYF. CDR3 sequence (DNA): TGTGCCAGCATCCGGACTAGCGGGAGCGGAGCCTACGAGCAGTACTTC.

This chain links TRBV7-2 with TRBJ1-1, with a tentative D call TRBD1 (6 bases). In germline, CDR1 is SGHTA, CDR2 FQGNSA. V lost 5 bases, J lost 3 bases, and 13 bases lay in between. CDR3 length: 14 residues. CDR3 in DNA: TGTGCCAGCAGCGTGACAGGCGGGTACACTGAAGCTTTCTTT. It encodes CASSVTGGYTEAFF. The full variable domain, its missing parts supplied by reference TRBV7-2 and TRBJ1-1, is GAGVSQSPSNKVTEKGKDVELRCDPISGHTALYWYRQSLGQGLEFLIYFQGNSAPDKSGLPSDRFSAERTGGSVSTLTIQRTQQEDSAVYLCASSVTGGYTEAFFGQGTRLTVV.

The chain is built from TRBV6-1 and TRBJ2-1; possibly TRBD1 or TRBD2 for D (5 bases each). Germline lookup yields CDR1 MNHNS and CDR2 SASEGT. Trimming pared 8 bases from V and 8 bases from J, leaving 16 bases between. The CDR3 is 13 residues long. This CDR3 is CASEGNLADEQFF. In DNA, the CDR3 is TGTGCCAGCGAGGGGAACCTTGCCGATGAGCAGTTCTTC.

This clonotype was recorded a few times. The chain couples TRBV28 to TRBJ2-7; D might be TRBD1 (5 bases). This CDR3 is built from 15 residues. Germline CDR1 is MDHEN and CDR2 is SYDVKM. V was shortened by 7 bases and J by 1 base, with 17 bases between the two germline ends. CDR3 residues: CASIWAGHKSYEQYF. The DNA for the CDR3 is TGTGCCAGCATCTGGGCAGGGCATAAATCCTACGAGCAGTACTTC.

The chain joins TRBV7-2 to TRBJ2-2, with TRBD2 matching over 8 bases. This CDR3 comprises 16 residues. Trimming at V came to 5 bases and at J to 3 bases, leaving 8 bases not matched to a gene. Per germline, CDR1 SGHTA and CDR2 FQGNSA. CDR3 sequence (DNA): TGTGCCAGCAGCAAGAGGACTAGCCTCGACACCGGGGAGCTGTTTTTT. It encodes CASSKRTSLDTGELFF.

This sequence joins TRBV29-1 and TRBJ2-7, with 8 nucleotides matching TRBD1. The J call may be in error: the DNA end matches TRBJ2-5 better. Germline V gene sequence: CDR1 SQVTM, CDR2 ANQGSEA. This CDR3 spans 14 amino acids. CDR3 bases: TGCAGCGTAGCCAAGGACAGGGTAGGGGGGACCCAGTACTTC. Translation gives CSVAKDRVGGTQYF.

Note on this clonotype: The junction departs from the called germline gene at one end, perhaps through a read error. The chain uses TRBV5-1 and TRBJ1-2; 9 bases agree with TRBD1. The CDR3 sequence is 13 residues long. Germline-derived CDR1 and CDR2 are SGHRS and YFSETQ. The CDR3 is CASGQTGGEGCTF. As DNA, the CDR3 is TGCGCCAGCGGACAAACAGGGGGCGAGGGCTGCACCTTC.